These T cell receptor beta chains were read from a single sample in a study of blood T cell repertoires in COVID-19. The protocol was immunoSEQ multiplex PCR, while the TCRdb copy is restricted to in-frame clones and leaves out a portion. The sample holds tens of thousands of clones, roughly 83% seen once. The sample comprised peripheral blood. The receptors originated from an elderly woman with acute or convalescent COVID-19. CDR3s include the opening cysteine and the closing phenylalanine or tryptophan. A D gene is named only where the DNA matches it firmly. Where a row states a size, it is once, few, many or the class of an expanded clone; other rows omit it.

TRBJ2-1 TRBV5-6 NA NA TGTGCCAGCAGCTTGGGGGCAGATTATGAGCAGTTCTTC CASSLGADYEQFF
TRBJ2-7 TRBV19 NA NA TGTGCCAGTAGTATGAGCGGTCAAGCCCTTTACGAGCAGTACTTC CASSMSGQALYEQYF
TRBJ1-2 TRBV30 NA NA TGTGCCTGGAGTCGAGATTCCTTCTATGGCTACACCTTC CAWSRDSFYGYTF
TRBJ1-2 TRBV9 NA NA TGTGCCAGCAGCGTAGGAGCAGGGCTAAACTATGGCTACACCTTC CASSVGAGLNYGYTF
TRBJ2-3 TRBV3-1/TRBV3-2 once TRBD2 TGTGCCAGCAGCCAAGATTCCTGGAGACTAGCGGGGAGCACAGATACGCAGTATTTT CASSQDSWRLAGSTDTQYF
TRBJ1-1 TRBV30 NA NA TGTGCCTGGAGTGGTAAGGGAGGTTACACTGAAGCTTTCTTT CAWSGKGGYTEAFF
TRBJ1-2 TRBV5-6 NA TRBD1 TGTGCCAGCAGCTACGGACAGGGTTCATATGGCTACACCTTC CASSYGQGSYGYTF
TRBJ1-1 TRBV27 NA NA TGTGCCAGCAGTCCTCCGGGGAACACTGAAGCTTTCTTT CASSPPGNTEAFF
TRBJ2-5 TRBV2 once NA TGTGCCAGCAGTGGCGCTTGGGAGACCCAGTACTTC CASSGAWETQYF
TRBJ2-7 TRBV5-4 NA NA TGTGCCAGCAGCTTGGGAGGGCTTCTCCACGAGCAGTACTTC CASSLGGLLHEQYF
TRBJ1-3 TRBV3-1/TRBV3-2 once NA TGTGCCAGCAGCCTCGGACAGCCTCGAAACACCATATATTTT CASSLGQPRNTIYF
TRBJ1-5 TRBV6-6 once NA TGTGCCAGCAGTTACTCTACCAGGGATAATCAGCCCCAGCATTTT CASSYSTRDNQPQHF
TRBJ1-2 TRBV6-2/TRBV6-3 NA NA TGTGCCAGCAGTCCCCGGGCGGGCCCCACTAACTATGGCTACACCTTC CASSPRAGPTNYGYTF
TRBJ2-1 TRBV3-1/TRBV3-2 NA TRBD2 TGTGCCAGCGGGGGGGGTAGCGATGAGCAGTTCTTC CASGGGSDEQFF
TRBJ2-2 TRBV18 NA TRBD1 TGTGCCAGCTCACAAGGACAGGGGAACACCGGGGAGCTGTTTTTT CASSQGQGNTGELFF
TRBJ2-2 TRBV18 once NA TGTGCCAGCTCAGCGACTACGAACACCGGGGAGCTGTTTTTT CASSATTNTGELFF
TRBJ2-1 TRBV7-3 NA TRBD1 TGTGCCAGCAGCTCGACAGGGGTCAATGAGCAGTTCTTC CASSSTGVNEQFF
TRBJ1-3 TRBV4-1 NA TRBD1 TGCGCCAGCAGCCAACAGGGGGCGCTGACAGCAGGAAACACCATATATTTT CASSQQGALTAGNTIYF
TRBJ1-3 TRBV10-3 NA TRBD1 TGTGCCATCACGGCACCCGGGACAGGGGCCGCAGGGAGCTCTGGAAACACCATATATTTT CAITAPGTGAAGSSGNTIYF
TRBJ2-2 TRBV5-1 NA TRBD1 TGCGCCAGCAGCTTCCGGGACAGGGGCCTACTGTTTACCGGGGAGCTGTTTTTT CASSFRDRGLLFTGELFF
TRBJ2-1 TRBV7-2 NA NA TGTGCCAGCAGCTTAGCGGCCACTAGGGGGAGTGAGCAGTTCTTC CASSLAATRGSEQFF
TRBJ1-1 TRBV5-6 NA NA TGTGCCAGCAGCTTGTGGTACAGACGGAACACTGAAGCTTTCTTT CASSLWYRRNTEAFF
TRBJ2-1 TRBV9 NA TRBD2 TGTGCCAGCAGCGTACTAGCGGGGTTTAGGAATGAGCAGTTCTTC CASSVLAGFRNEQFF
TRBJ2-1 TRBV5-1 NA NA TGCGCCAGCAGCTTTGACACTGGCTCCTACAATGAGCAGTTCTTC CASSFDTGSYNEQFF
TRBJ1-3 TRBV6-5 NA NA TGTGCCAGCAACTCCAGGGGAATCTCTGGAAACACCATATATTTT CASNSRGISGNTIYF
TRBJ2-7 TRBV3-1/TRBV3-2 NA NA TGTGCCAGCAGCCAAGTCTTTAGCGCCGAGCAGTACTTC CASSQVFSAEQYF
TRBJ2-4 TRBV2 NA NA TGTGCCAGCAGCCACGCCAGACAGGATTTAGCCAAAAACATTCAGTACTTC CASSHARQDLAKNIQYF
TRBJ1-2 TRBV19 NA TRBD1 TGTGCAAAGGGGGCGCCTAACTATGGCTACACCTTC CAKGAPNYGYTF
TRBJ1-2 TRBV19 NA NA TGTGCCAGCCAACGAGGCAACCGACCTCATAATGGCTACACCTTC CASQRGNRPHNGYTF
TRBJ1-6 TRBV7-9 NA NA TGTGCCAGCAGCTTAGCAGGGGATTCACCCCTCCACTTT CASSLAGDSPLHF
TRBJ1-3 TRBV19 once TRBD1 TGTGCCAGTAGATCCCCTGGGACAGCGTCTGGAAACACCATATATTTT CASRSPGTASGNTIYF
TRBJ1-6 TRBV9 NA NA TGTGCCAGCAGCGTAGCAGAGGTTGGTTCACCCCTCCACTTT CASSVAEVGSPLHF
TRBJ1-1 TRBV11-3 NA NA TGTGCCAGCAGCTTAGGTGTAACTGAAGCTTTCTTT CASSLGVTEAFF
TRBJ1-2 TRBV12-3/TRBV12-4 NA NA TGTGCCAGCAGTTTAAAAAGCACTGTCACCTTC CASSLKSTVTF
TRBJ2-3 TRBV11-2 NA NA TGTGCCAGCAGCCCCGGGACACTTCGCACAGATACGCAGTATTTT CASSPGTLRTDTQYF
TRBJ2-5 TRBV4-1 NA TRBD2 TGCGCCAGCAGCCTTCGACTAGCGCAAGAGACCCAGTACTTC CASSLRLAQETQYF
TRBJ1-1 TRBV9 NA NA TGTGCCAGCAGCGTAGTGGGGGCGGGGAACACTGAAGCTTTCTTT CASSVVGAGNTEAFF
TRBJ2-5 TRBV6-2/TRBV6-3 once TRBD1 TGTGCCAGCAGTTACCCCGAGGGACAGGGGACTCAAGAGACCCAGTACTTC CASSYPEGQGTQETQYF
TRBJ1-5 TRBV6-5 once NA TGTGCCAGCACCCACGCGAGTCAGCCCCAGCATTTT CASTHASQPQHF
TRBJ2-3 TRBV6-5 NA TRBD2 TGTGCCAGCAGTTACGTTGGCGGGAGGAAAGCAGATACGCAGTATTTT CASSYVGGRKADTQYF
TRBJ1-5 TRBV5-1 NA NA TGCGCCAGCAGCTTAGGGGCCAGTAGCAATCAGCCCCAGCATTTT CASSLGASSNQPQHF
TRBJ1-1 TRBV6-1 few TRBD1 TGTGCCAGCAGTGAAATTCAGGGGGCAACCACTGAAGCTTTCTTT CASSEIQGATTEAFF
TRBJ2-1 TRBV9 few NA TGTGCCAGCAGCGGGGGCGACTCAAGCTCCTACAATGAGCAGTTCTTC CASSGGDSSSYNEQFF
TRBJ2-6 TRBV15 NA NA TGTGCCACCAGCAGAGCATATAGCTCTGGGGCCAACGTCCTGACTTTC CATSRAYSSGANVLTF
TRBJ2-7 TRBV18 NA NA TGTGCCAGCTCACCACAATTCGTAAACTCCTACGAGCAGTACTTC CASSPQFVNSYEQYF
TRBJ2-3 TRBV29-1 NA NA TGCAGCGTTGAGGCGGGACAGCGCACAGATACGCAGTATTTT CSVEAGQRTDTQYF
TRBJ2-1 TRBV7-9 NA NA TGTGCCAGCAGCTTAGACAGGGTATGGTACAATGAGCAGTTCTTC CASSLDRVWYNEQFF